This T cell receptor beta chain appears in the sequencing data of a study of human T cells and chemical hapten exposure. Study details: Small pooled library volume differences mainly caused per-sample TCR yield variation.

Unfractionated whole blood was the source of the extracted total RNA. As handled by the study authors: A per-sample median of around 88,000 TCRs was observed, with counts ranging from roughly 23,224 to 750,000. TCRdb reprocessed the 5' RACE reads with MiXCR, giving one entry per CDR3 protein. V and J calls and clone size were set by TCRdb, not the authors. The table includes 81,000 or so distinct CDR3 sequences, approximately 8% detected once. This TCR came from a male donor in good health.

Here the CDR3 DNA reads TGTGCCAGCTCCCGTCCCGCTGGACCGAACACTGAAGCTTTCTTT. As protein: CASSRPAGPNTEAFF. This sequence joins TRBV18 and TRBJ1-1; D unclear. Trimming pared 6 bases from V and 1 base from J, leaving 15 bases between. Germline CDR1 is KGHSH and CDR2 is LQKENI. The CDR3 extends over 15 amino acids.